This T cell receptor beta chain was documented in a study of Ad26.COV2.S vaccination and SARS-CoV-2 variants. About the research overall: Donor participated within the Ad26.COV2.S arm of the COV1001 trial. Participants got Ad26.COV2.S intramuscularly, once or twice 56 days apart. The study, taken as a whole, reports: Non-spike TCR breadth was similar in vaccine and placebo recipients. Once vaccination had occurred, spike-specific CD8+ and CD4+ T cell responses reportedly showed substantial breadth.

As to treatment: some 20 received Ad26.COV2.S at low or high dose, single or two shots; 5 received placebo; per-sample allocation not given. Day 63 after the first vaccine or placebo injection was the time point for sampling. V dropped 0 bases and J dropped 2 bases, with 11 bases sitting between them. Germline lookup yields CDR1 LNHNV and CDR2 YYDKDF (reference sequence). The CDR3 runs 15 residues. Assay used: immunoSEQ multiplex PCR; TCRdb lists only in-frame clones, some missing. The sample yields 440,000 or so clones, 80% to 90% seen once. Remarks on this clone: Its target is unknown.

This sample comprised peripheral blood, obtained in a trial of Ad26.COV2.S vaccine versus placebo. This TCR was sampled from a person between 18 and 65 years old who received the Ad26.COV2.S COVID-19 vaccine or a placebo. The chain has TRBV15 and TRBJ2-7; D not resolved. DNA of the CDR3: TGTGCCACCAGCAGAGATCAAAACAGAGCCTACGAGCAGTACTTC. This encodes CATSRDQNRAYEQYF.